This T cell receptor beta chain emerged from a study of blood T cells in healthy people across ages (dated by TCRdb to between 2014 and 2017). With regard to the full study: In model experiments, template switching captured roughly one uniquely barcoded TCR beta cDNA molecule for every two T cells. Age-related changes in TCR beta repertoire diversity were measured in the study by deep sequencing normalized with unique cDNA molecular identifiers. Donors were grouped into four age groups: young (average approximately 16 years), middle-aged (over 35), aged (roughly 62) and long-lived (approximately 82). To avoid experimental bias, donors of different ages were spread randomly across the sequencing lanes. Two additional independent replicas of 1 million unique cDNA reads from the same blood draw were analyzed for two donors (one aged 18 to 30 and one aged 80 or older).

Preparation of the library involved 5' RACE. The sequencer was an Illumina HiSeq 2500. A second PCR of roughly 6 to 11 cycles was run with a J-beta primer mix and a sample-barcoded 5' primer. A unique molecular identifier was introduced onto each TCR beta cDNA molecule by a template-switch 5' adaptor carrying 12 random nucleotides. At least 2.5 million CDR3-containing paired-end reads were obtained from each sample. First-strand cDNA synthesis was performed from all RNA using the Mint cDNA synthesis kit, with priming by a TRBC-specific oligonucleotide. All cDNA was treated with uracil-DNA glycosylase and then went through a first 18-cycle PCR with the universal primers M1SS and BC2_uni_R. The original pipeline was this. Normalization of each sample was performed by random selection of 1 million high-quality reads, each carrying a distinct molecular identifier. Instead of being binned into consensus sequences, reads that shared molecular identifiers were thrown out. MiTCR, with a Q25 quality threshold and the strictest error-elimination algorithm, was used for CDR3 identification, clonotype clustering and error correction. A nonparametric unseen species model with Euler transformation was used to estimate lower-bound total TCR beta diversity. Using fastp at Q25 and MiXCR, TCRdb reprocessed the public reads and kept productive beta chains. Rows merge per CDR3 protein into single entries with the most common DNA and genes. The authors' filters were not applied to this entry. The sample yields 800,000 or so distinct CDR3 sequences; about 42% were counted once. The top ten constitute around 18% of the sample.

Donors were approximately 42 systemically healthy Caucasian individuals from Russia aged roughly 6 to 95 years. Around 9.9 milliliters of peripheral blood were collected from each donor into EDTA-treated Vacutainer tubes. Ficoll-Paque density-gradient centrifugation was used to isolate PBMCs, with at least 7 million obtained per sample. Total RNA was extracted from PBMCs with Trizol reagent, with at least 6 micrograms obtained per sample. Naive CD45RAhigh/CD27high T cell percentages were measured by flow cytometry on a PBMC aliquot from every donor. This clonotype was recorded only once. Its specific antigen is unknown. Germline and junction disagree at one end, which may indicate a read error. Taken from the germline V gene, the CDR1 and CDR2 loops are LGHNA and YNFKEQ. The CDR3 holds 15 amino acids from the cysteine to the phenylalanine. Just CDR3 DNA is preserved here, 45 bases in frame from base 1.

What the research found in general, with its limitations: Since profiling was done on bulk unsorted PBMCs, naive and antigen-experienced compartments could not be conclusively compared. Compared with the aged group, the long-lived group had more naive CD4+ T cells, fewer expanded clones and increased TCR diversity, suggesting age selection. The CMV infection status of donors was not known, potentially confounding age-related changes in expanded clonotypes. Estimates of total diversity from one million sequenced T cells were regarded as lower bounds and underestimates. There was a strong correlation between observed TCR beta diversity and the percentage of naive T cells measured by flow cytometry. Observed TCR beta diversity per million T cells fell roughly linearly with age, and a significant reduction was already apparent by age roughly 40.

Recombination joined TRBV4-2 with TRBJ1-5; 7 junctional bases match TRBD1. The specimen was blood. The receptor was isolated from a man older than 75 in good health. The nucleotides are TGTGCCAGTAGCCAAGCCACAGGGGATAATCAGCCCCAGCATTTT. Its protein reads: CASSQATGDNQPQHF.